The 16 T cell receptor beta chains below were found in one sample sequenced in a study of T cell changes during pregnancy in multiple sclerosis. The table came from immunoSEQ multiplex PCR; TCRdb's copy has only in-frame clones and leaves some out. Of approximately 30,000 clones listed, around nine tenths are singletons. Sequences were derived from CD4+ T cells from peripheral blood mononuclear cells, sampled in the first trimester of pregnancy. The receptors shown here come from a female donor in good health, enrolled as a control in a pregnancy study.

CDR3 sequence (DNA): TGTGCCAGTAGTACCAGGACAGGGTCCGGCAATCAGCCCCAGCATTTT. It codes for CASSTRTGSGNQPQHF. The genes are TRBV19 and TRBJ1-5; 8 bases agree with TRBD1. Germline V gene lookup returns CDR1 LNHDA and CDR2 SQIVND (reference sequence). The CDR3 covers 16 residues. Germline trimming cut 4 bases from V and 2 bases from J; bases unmatched to any gene: 7.

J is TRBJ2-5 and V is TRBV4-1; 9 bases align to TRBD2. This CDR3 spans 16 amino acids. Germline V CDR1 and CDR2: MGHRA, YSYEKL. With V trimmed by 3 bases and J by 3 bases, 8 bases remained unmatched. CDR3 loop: CASSHSPGLAKETQYF. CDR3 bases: TGCGCCAGCAGCCACTCACCGGGACTAGCAAAAGAGACCCAGTACTTC.

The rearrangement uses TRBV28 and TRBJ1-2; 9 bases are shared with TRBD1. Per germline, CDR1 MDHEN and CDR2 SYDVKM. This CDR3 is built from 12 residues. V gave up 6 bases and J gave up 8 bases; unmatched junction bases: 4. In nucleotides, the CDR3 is TGTGCCAGCAGCGGGACAGGGCGAGGCTACACCTTC. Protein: CASSGTGRGYTF.

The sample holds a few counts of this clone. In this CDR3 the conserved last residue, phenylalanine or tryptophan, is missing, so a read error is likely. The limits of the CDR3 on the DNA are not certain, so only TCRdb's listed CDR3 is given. The CDR3 sequence is CASSLKRTLAGH. V and J are TRBV7-3 and TRBJ1-3; TRBD1, as called in the table, went unchecked against the DNA. Germline V gene lookup returns CDR1 SGHTA and CDR2 FQGTGA. The CDR3 adds up to 12 amino acids, both ends counted.

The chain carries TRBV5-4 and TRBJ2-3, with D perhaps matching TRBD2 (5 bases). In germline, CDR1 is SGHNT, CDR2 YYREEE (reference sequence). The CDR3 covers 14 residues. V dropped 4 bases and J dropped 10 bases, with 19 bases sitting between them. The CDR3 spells CASSPRNQEAPQYF. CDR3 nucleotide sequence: TGTGCCAGCAGCCCCAGGAACCAGGAGGCCCCGCAGTATTTT.

The chain's CDR3 is CASSLEGRGLGNEQFF. The CDR3 DNA follows: TGTGCCAGCAGCTTAGAGGGCAGGGGGCTGGGCAATGAGCAGTTCTTC. V gene TRBV7-2 combines with J gene TRBJ2-1; 8 nucleotides agree with TRBD1. From germline, CDR1 is SGHTA and CDR2 FQGNSA. Unmatched junction bases numbered 8, after V lost 1 base and J lost 6 bases. This CDR3 region has 16 residues.

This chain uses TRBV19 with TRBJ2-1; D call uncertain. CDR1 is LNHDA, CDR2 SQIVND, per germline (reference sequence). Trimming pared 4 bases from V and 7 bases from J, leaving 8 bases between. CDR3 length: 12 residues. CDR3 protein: CASSTNVNEQFF. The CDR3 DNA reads TGTGCCAGTAGTACTAACGTTAATGAGCAGTTCTTC.

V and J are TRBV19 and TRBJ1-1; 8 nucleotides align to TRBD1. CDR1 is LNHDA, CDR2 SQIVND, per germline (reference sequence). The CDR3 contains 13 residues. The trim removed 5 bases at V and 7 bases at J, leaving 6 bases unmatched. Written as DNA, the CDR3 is TGTGCCAGTAGTGCAGGGGGCATCGGTGAAGCTTTCTTT. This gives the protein CASSAGGIGEAFF.

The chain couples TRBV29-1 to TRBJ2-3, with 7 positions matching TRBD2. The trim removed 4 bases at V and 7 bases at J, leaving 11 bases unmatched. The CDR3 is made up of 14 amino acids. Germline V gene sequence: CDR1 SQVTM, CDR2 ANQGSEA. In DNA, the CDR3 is TGCAGCGTTGCGAGCGGGAACATGGCAAATACGCAGTATTTT. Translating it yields CSVASGNMANTQYF.

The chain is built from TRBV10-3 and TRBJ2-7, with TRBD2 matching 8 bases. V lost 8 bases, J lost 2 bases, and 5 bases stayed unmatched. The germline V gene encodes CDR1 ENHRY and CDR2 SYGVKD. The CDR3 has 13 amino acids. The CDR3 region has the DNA TGTGCCATCGGGGATAGCGGGACCTACGAGCAGTACTTC. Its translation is CAIGDSGTYEQYF.

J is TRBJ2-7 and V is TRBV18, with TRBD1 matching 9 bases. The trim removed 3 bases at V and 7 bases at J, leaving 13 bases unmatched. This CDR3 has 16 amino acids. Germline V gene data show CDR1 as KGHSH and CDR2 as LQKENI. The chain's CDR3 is CASSPFSRQGVGEQYF. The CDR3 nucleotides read TGTGCCAGCTCACCTTTTTCGAGACAGGGGGTAGGGGAGCAGTACTTC. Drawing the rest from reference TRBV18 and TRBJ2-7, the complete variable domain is NAGVMQNPRHLVRRRGQEARLRCSPMKGHSHVYWYRQLPEEGLKFMVYLQKENIIDESGMPKERFSAEFPKEGPSILRIQQVVRGDSAAYFCASSPFSRQGVGEQYFGPGTRLTVT.

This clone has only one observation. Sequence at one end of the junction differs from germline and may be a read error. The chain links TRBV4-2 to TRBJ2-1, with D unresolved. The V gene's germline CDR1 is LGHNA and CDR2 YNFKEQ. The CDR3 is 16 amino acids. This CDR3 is CASSEDGTSVDNEQFF. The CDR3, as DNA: TGTGCCAGCAGCGAAGACGGTACCAGCGTTGACAATGAGCAGTTCTTC.

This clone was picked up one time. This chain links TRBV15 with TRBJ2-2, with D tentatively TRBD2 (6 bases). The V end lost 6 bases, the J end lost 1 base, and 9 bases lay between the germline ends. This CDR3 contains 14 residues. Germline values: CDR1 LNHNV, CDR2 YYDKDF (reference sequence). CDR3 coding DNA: TGTGCCACCAGGGAGGGATTGAACACCGGGGAGCTGTTTTTT. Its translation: CATREGLNTGELFF.

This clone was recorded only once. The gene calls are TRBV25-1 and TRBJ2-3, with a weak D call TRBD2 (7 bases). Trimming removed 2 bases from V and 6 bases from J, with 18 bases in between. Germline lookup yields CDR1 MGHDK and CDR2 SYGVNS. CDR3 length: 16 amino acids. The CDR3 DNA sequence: TGTGCCAGCAGTGAAGGATGGGCGGGGGCCGGGGATACGCAGTATTTT. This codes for CASSEGWAGAGDTQYF.

Here the CDR3 reads CASTPEGSREWYF. CDR3 coding DNA: TGTGCCAGCACCCCCGAGGGTAGCCGGGAGTGGTACTTC. The gene calls are TRBV6-1 and TRBJ2-7; possibly TRBD2 for D (6 bases). CDR3 length equals 13 residues. Germline V gene lookup returns CDR1 MNHNS and CDR2 SASEGT. V was trimmed by 7 bases and J by 12 bases, leaving 22 bases between them.

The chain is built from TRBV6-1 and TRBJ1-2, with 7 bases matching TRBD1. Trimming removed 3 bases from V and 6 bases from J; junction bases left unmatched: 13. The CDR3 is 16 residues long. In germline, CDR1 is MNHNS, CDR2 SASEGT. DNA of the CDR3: TGTGCCAGCAGTGAGCAGGGGACAGTCCCTTACGATGGCTACACCTTC. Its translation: CASSEQGTVPYDGYTF.